These 9 T cell receptor beta chains were all obtained from the same sample, sequenced in a study of cytomegalovirus exposure and HLA in healthy donors. The study ran its PCR with 60 Vbeta and 13 Jbeta primers. Profiling relied on immunoSEQ multiplex PCR, and the TCRdb table lists in-frame clones only, not all of them. The sample yields a few hundred thousand clones, 77% seen once. The sample consisted of PBMCs. Receptors originate from a woman in her sixties or seventies in good health and CMV-seropositive.

In the case of this clone: The same CDR3 can be traced to other DNA sequences in this sample. The J gene is TRBJ1-1, the V gene TRBV6-5; the D is unclear. There are 15 residues in the CDR3. Germline values: CDR1 MNHEY, CDR2 SVGAGI. Trimming took 0 bases from V and 0 from J, leaving 8 bases between them. Written as DNA, the CDR3 is TGTGCCAGCAGTTACTCGCCCGGGATGAACACTGAAGCTTTCTTT. Translating gives CASSYSPGMNTEAFF.

This clone has just one count. The V and J genes are TRBV19 and TRBJ1-5; 7 bases agree with TRBD1. Trimming at V came to 3 bases and at J to 6 bases, leaving 2 bases not matched to a gene. Germline V gives CDR1 LNHDA, CDR2 SQIVND (reference sequence). The CDR3 is 13 amino acids. The CDR3 sequence: CASSMRGRQPQHF. The CDR3 DNA reads as TGTGCCAGTAGTATGAGGGGGCGTCAGCCCCAGCATTTT.

The V call is TRBV10-1, the J call TRBJ2-1, with 7 bases matching TRBD1. V gave up 3 bases and J gave up 14 bases; unmatched junction bases: 10. CDR1 is WNHNN and CDR2 is SYGVQD in the germline V gene (reference sequence). The CDR3 runs 13 residues. The CDR3: CASSEGVGQEKFF. DNA for the CDR3: TGCGCCAGCAGTGAAGGAGTCGGACAGGAAAAGTTCTTC.

There are a few counts of this clone. The chain is built from TRBV19 and TRBJ2-2, with D unclear. The V and J ends lost 4 bases and 4 bases respectively, with 7 bases between them. Looked up from germline, CDR1 is LNHDA and CDR2 is SQIVND (reference sequence). The CDR3 consists of 13 residues. The DNA for the CDR3 is TGTGCCAGTAGTACAGTACCCACCGGGGAGCTGTTTTTT. Its protein is CASSTVPTGELFF.

This clone was counted once. The genes are TRBV7-8 and TRBJ1-1, with no clear D. V shed 9 bases and J shed 7 bases, with 6 bases lying between them. CDR3 length: 9 residues. Per the germline V gene, CDR1 is SGHVS and CDR2 is FQNEAQ. CDR3 in amino acids: CARVGEAFF. CDR3 nucleotides: TGTGCCAGGGTCGGTGAAGCTTTCTTT.

V gene TRBV19 combines with J gene TRBJ1-4; TRBD1 is a possible D gene (6 bases). Germline V CDR1 and CDR2: LNHDA, SQIVND (reference sequence). The V end was cut by 5 bases, the J end by 6 bases, with 13 bases between. The CDR3 contains 14 residues. The CDR3 loop reads CASSPGGLYEKLFF. Written as DNA, the CDR3 is TGTGCCAGTAGTCCGGGGGGGCTATATGAAAAACTGTTTTTT.

The sample holds a few counts of this clone. V and J are TRBV7-9 and TRBJ1-1, with a tentative D call TRBD1 (6 bases). The CDR3 is 15 amino acids. V lost 3 bases and J 2 bases, leaving 13 bases between the germline ends. Germline V CDR1 and CDR2: SEHNR, FQNEAQ (reference sequence). CDR3 in DNA: TGTGCCAGCAGCTTGCAGACAGGAGCCAACACTGAAGCTTTCTTT. Translation: CASSLQTGANTEAFF.

The J gene is TRBJ1-5, the V gene TRBV6-5; D gene ambiguous. Germline lookup yields CDR1 MNHEY and CDR2 SVGAGI. Trimming took off 8 bases at V and 2 bases at J, with 10 bases between the two ends. The CDR3 extends over 13 amino acids. In nucleotides, the CDR3 is TGTGCCAGCCGGCGGTTCGGCAATCAGCCCCAGCATTTT. Amino acid sequence: CASRRFGNQPQHF.

This sequence joins TRBV30 and TRBJ2-6; the D gene is possibly TRBD1 (5 bases). CDR1 and CDR2 (germline): GTSNPN, SVGIG (reference sequence). The CDR3 spans 17 residues. Trimming left V 2 bases short and J 0 bases short, with 14 bases between. CDR3 coding DNA: TGTGCCTGGAGTAGAAACAGGATAAGCTCTGGGGCCAACGTCCTGACTTTC. Translation: CAWSRNRISSGANVLTF.